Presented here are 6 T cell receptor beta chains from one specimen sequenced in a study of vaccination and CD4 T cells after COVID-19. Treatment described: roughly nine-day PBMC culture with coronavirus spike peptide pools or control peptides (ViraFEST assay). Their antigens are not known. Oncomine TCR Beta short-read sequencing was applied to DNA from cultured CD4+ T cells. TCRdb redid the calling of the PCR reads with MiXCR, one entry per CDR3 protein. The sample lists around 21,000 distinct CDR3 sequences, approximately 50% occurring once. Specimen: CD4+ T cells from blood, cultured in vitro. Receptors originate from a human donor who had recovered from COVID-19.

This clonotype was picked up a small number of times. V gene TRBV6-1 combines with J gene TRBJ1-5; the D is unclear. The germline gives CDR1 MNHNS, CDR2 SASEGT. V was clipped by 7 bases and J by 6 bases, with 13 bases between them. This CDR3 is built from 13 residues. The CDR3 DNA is TGTGCCAGCATCGGCCGCAACGCTCAGCCCCAGCATTTT. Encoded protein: CASIGRNAQPQHF.

CDR3 loop: CSASRSGRAETQYF. Here the CDR3 DNA reads TGCAGTGCTAGTAGGAGCGGGAGAGCAGAGACCCAGTACTTC. V usage is TRBV20-1 and J usage is TRBJ2-5; the match to TRBD2 covers 8 bases. V gave up 3 bases and J gave up 4 bases; unmatched junction bases: 7. CDR3 length equals 14 residues. Germline CDR1 is DFQATT and CDR2 is SNEGSKA (reference sequence).

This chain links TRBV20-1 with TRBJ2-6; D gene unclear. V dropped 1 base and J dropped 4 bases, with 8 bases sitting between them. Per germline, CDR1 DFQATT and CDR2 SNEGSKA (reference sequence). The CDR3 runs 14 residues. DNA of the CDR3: TGCAGTGCTAGAGCGGAGTGGGGGGCCAACGTCCTGACTTTC. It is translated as CSARAEWGANVLTF.

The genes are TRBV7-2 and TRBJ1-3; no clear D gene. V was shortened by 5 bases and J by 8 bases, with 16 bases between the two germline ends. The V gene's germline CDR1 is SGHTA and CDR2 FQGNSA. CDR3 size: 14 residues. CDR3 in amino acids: CASSAGLRGDTIYF. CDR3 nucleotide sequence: TGTGCCAGCAGCGCTGGACTTCGCGGGGACACCATATATTTT. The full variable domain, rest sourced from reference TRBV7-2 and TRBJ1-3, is GAGVSQSPSNKVTEKGKDVELRCDPISGHTALYWYRQSLGQGLEFLIYFQGNSAPDKSGLPSDRFSAERTGGSVSTLTIQRTQQEDSAVYLCASSAGLRGDTIYFGEGSWLTVV.

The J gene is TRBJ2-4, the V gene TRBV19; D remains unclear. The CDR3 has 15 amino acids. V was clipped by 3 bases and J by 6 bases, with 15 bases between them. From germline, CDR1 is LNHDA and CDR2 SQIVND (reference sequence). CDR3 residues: CASSMIDTKGNIQYF. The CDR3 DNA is TGTGCCAGTAGTATGATCGACACCAAGGGAAACATTCAGTACTTC.

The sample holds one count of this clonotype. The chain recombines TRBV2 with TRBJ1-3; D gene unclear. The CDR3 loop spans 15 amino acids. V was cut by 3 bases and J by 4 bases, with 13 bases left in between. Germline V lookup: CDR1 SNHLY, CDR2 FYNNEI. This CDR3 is CASSDLDWEGNTIYF. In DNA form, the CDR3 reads TGTGCCAGCAGTGACCTAGACTGGGAGGGAAACACCATATATTTT.